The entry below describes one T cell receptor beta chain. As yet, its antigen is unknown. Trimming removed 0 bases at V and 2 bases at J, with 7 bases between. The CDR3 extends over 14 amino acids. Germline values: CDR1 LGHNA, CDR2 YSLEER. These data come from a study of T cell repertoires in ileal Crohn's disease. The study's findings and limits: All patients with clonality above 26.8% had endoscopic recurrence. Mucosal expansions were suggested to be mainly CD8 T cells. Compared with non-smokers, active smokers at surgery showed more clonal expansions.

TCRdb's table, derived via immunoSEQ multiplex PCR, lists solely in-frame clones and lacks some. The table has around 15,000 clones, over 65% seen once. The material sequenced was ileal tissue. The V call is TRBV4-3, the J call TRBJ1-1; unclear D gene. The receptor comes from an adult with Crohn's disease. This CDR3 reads CASSQDQANTEAFF. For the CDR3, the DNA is TGCGCCAGCAGCCAAGATCAAGCTAACACTGAAGCTTTCTTT.